This passage covers 3 T cell receptor beta chains from one sample sequenced in a study of blood T cell repertoires in COVID-19. The data were produced by immunoSEQ multiplex PCR, yet TCRdb's version contains in-frame clones alone and is incomplete. This table holds roughly 190,000 clones, about 90% found once. Specimen: PBMCs or T cells enriched from blood (not recorded which). The receptor set was obtained from a woman aged 25 to 39 who had recovered from COVID-19.

The rearrangement links TRBV27 to TRBJ2-7; 8 bases line up with TRBD1. The J segment lost 6 bases and the V segment lost 0 bases, leaving 10 bases of the junction unmatched. Germline V gene lookup returns CDR1 MNHEY and CDR2 SMNVEV (reference sequence). The CDR3 spans 16 residues. CDR3 residues: CASSLSRGQGAGEQYF. The CDR3, as DNA: TGTGCCAGCAGTTTATCCAGAGGACAGGGTGCTGGCGAGCAGTACTTC.

This clone was seen once. The chain carries TRBV7-8 and TRBJ1-3, with D tentatively TRBD1 (6 bases). The germline V gene encodes CDR1 SGHVS and CDR2 FQNEAQ. CDR3 length: 15 amino acids. With 5 bases removed from V and 0 bases from J, the gap between germline ends came to 11 bases. The CDR3 sequence: CASSNRDNSGNTIYF. The CDR3 coding sequence is TGTGCCAGCAGCAACAGGGACAACTCTGGAAACACCATATATTTT.

V usage is TRBV6-5 and J usage is TRBJ1-2; 7 bases are a match to TRBD1. This CDR3 contains 13 residues. The germline gives CDR1 MNHEY, CDR2 SVGAGI. V trimming: 6 bases; J trimming: 6 bases; junction bases outside the gene matches: 7. CDR3 nucleotide sequence: TGTGCCAGCAGGGAGACAGGGTATCATGGCTACACCTTC. Translation gives CASRETGYHGYTF.